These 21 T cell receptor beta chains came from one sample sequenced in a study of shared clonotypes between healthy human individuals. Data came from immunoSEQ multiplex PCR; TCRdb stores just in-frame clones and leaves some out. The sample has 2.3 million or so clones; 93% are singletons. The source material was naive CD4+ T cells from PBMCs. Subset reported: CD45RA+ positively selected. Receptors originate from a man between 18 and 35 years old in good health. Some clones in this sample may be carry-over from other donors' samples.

CDR3 residues: CASGPMTGNTGELFF. Here the CDR3 DNA reads TGTGCCAGCGGACCCATGACAGGGAACACCGGGGAGCTGTTTTTT. The chain joins TRBV9 to TRBJ2-2, with D maybe TRBD1 (6 bases). Germline V lookup: CDR1 SGDLS, CDR2 YYNGEE. The CDR3 runs to 15 residues. V lost 7 bases and J 1 base, leaving 14 bases between the germline ends.

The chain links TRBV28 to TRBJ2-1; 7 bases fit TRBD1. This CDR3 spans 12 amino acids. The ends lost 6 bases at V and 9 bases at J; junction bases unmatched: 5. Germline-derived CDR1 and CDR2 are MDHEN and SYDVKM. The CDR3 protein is CASRSPGGEQFF. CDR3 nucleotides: TGTGCCAGCAGGTCTCCAGGGGGTGAGCAGTTCTTC.

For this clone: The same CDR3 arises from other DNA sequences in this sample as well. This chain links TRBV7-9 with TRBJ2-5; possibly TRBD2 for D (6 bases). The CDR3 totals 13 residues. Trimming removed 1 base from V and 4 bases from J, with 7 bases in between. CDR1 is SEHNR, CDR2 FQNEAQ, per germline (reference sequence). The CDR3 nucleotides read TGTGCCAGCAGCTTAGTTAGCGGAGAGACCCAGTACTTC. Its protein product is CASSLVSGETQYF.

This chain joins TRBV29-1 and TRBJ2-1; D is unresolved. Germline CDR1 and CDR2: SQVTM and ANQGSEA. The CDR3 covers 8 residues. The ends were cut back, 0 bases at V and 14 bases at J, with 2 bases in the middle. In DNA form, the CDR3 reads TGCAGCGTTGAAGACAAGTTCTTC. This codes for CSVEDKFF.

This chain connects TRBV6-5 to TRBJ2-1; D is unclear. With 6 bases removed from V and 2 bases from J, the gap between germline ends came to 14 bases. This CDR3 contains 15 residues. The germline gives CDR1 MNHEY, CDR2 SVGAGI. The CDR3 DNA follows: TGTGCCAGCAGACCCGTTCCGGGTCCCTACAATGAGCAGTTCTTC. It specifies CASRPVPGPYNEQFF.

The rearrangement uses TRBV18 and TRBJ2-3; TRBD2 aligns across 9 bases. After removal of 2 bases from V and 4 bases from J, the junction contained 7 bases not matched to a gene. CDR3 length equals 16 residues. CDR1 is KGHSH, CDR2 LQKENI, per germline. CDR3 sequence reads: CASSPLGLAIPDTQYF. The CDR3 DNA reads TGTGCCAGCTCACCATTGGGACTAGCTATCCCAGATACGCAGTATTTT.

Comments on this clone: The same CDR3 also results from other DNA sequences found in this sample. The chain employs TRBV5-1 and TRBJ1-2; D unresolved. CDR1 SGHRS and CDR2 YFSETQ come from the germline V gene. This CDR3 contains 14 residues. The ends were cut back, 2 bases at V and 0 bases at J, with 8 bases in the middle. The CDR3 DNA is TGCGCCAGCAGCTTTGGGCAGCCTAACTATGGCTACACCTTC. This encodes CASSFGQPNYGYTF.

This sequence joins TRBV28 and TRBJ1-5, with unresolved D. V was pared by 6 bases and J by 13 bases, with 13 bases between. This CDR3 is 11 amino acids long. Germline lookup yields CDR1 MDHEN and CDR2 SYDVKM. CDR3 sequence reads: CASSDGPDQHF. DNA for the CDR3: TGTGCCAGCAGCGACGGACCCGATCAGCATTTT.

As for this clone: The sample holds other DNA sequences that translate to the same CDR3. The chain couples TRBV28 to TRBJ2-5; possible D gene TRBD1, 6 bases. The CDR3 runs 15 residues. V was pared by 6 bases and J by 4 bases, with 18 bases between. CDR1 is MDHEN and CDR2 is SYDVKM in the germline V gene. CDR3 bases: TGTGCCAGCAGCCCCCTTGGGGGCCGGGGAGAGACCCAGTACTTC. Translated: CASSPLGGRGETQYF.

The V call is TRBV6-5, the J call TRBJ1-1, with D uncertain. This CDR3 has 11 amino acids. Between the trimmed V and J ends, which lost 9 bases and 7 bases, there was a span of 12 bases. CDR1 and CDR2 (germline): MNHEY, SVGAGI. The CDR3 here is CASKGGGEAFF. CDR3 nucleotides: TGTGCCAGTAAAGGCGGAGGTGAAGCTTTCTTT.

This chain's CDR3 is CASSLLGVINTGELFF. The CDR3 coding sequence is TGTGCCAGCAGCTTATTGGGGGTTATCAACACCGGGGAGCTGTTTTTT. The V gene is TRBV7-9, the J gene TRBJ2-2, with D perhaps given as TRBD1 or TRBD2 (5 bases each). This CDR3 spans 16 amino acids. Germline V gene sequence: CDR1 SEHNR, CDR2 FQNEAQ (reference sequence). V was clipped by 2 bases and J by 2 bases, with 12 bases between them.

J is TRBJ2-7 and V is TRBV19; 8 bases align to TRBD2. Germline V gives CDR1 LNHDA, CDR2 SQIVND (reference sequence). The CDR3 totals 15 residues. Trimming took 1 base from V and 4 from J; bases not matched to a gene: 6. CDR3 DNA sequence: TGTGCCAGTAGTATAGCGCGGGGGGCGCGGTACGAGCAGTACTTC. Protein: CASSIARGARYEQYF.

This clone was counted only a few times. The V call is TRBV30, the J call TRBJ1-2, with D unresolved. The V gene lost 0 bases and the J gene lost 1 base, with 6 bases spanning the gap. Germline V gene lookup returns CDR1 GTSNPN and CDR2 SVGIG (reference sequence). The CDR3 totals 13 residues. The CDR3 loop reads CAWSVLVNYGYTF. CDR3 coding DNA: TGTGCCTGGAGTGTACTGGTTAACTATGGCTACACCTTC.

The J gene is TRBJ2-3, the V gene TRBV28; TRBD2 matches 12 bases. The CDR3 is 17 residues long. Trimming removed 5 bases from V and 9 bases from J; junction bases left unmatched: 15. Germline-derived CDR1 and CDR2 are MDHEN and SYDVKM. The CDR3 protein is CASSAQPRLAGAPTQYF. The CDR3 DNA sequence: TGTGCCAGCAGTGCACAGCCGAGACTAGCGGGAGCCCCAACGCAGTATTTT. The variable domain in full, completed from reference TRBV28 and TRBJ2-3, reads DVKVTQSSRYLVKRTGEKVFLECVQDMDHENMFWYRQDPGLGLRLIYFSYDVKMKEKGDIPEGYSVSREKKERFSLILESASTNQTSMYLCASSAQPRLAGAPTQYFGPGTRLTVL.

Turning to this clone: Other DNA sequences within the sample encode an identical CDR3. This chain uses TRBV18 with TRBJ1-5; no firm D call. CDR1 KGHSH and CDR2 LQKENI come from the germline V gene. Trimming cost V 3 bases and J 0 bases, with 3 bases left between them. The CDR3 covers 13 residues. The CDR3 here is CASSPDSNQPQHF. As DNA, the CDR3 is TGTGCCAGCTCACCTGATAGCAATCAGCCCCAGCATTTT.

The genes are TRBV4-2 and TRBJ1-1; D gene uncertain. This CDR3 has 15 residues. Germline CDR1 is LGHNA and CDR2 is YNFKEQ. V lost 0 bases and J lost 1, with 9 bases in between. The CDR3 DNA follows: TGTGCCAGCAGCCAAGATCTTAGAGGGAACACTGAAGCTTTCTTT. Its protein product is CASSQDLRGNTEAFF.

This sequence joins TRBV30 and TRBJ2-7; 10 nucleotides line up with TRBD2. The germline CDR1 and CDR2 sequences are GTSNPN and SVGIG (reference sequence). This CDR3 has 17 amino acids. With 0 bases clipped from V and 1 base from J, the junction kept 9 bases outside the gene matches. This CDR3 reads CAWSVQRTSGVSYEQYF. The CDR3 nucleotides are TGTGCCTGGAGTGTACAGAGAACTAGCGGGGTGTCCTACGAGCAGTACTTC.

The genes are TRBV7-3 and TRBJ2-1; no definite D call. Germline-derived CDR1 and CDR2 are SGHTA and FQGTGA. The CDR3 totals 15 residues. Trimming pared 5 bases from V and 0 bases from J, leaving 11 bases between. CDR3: CASSPYHSSYNEQFF. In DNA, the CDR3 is TGTGCCAGCAGCCCATACCATAGCTCCTACAATGAGCAGTTCTTC. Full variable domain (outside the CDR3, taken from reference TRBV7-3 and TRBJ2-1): GAGVSQTPSNKVTEKGKYVELRCDPISGHTALYWYRQSLGQGPEFLIYFQGTGAADDSGLPNDRFFAVRPEGSVSTLKIQRTERGDSAVYLCASSPYHSSYNEQFFGPGTRLTVL.

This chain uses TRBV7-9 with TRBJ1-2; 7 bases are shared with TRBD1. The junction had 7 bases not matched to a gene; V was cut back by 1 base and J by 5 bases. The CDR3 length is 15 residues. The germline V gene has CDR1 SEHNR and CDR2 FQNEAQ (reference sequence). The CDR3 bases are TGTGCCAGCAGCTTAGAGCTGCGGGACAGTTATGGCTACACCTTC. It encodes CASSLELRDSYGYTF.

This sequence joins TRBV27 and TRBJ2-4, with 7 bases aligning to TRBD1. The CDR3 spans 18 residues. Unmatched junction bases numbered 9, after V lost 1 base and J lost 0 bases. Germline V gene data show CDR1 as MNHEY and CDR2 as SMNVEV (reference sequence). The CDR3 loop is CASSLYPGQILAKNIQYF. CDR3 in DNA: TGTGCCAGCAGTTTATATCCGGGACAGATATTAGCCAAAAACATTCAGTACTTC.

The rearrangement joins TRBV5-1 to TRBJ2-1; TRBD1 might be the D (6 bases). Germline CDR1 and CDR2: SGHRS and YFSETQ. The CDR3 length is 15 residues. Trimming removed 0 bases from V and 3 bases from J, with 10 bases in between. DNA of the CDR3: TGCGCCAGCAGCTTGGGGGGGCAGAACTACAATGAGCAGTTCTTC. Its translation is CASSLGGQNYNEQFF.